The clone carrying this TCR beta chain was seen more than once but under ten times. RNA transcripts were the template for amplifying TCR beta CDR3 regions. The study used the HTBI primer set for a first-round RT-PCR of the TCR CDR3. From the multiplex PCR reads, TCRdb called clonotypes with MiXCR, one entry per CDR3 protein. The top ten clones hold more than 7% of a sample with 750,000 to 900,000 distinct CDR3 sequences, 38% of them seen once. The data originate from a study of T cells in Graves' hyperthyroidism and ophthalmopathy. Sample: blood. This receptor was taken from a young man with Graves' hyperthyroidism.

CDR3 loop: CASSLASRDYSNQPQHF. The CDR3 coding sequence is TGTGCCAGCAGCTTGGCTTCCAGGGATTATAGCAATCAGCCCCAGCATTTT. The chain joins TRBV5-6 to TRBJ1-5; D may be TRBD1 (5 bases). From germline, CDR1 is SGHDT and CDR2 YYEEEE. This CDR3 has 17 residues. V was pared by 0 bases and J by 0 bases, with 13 bases between.